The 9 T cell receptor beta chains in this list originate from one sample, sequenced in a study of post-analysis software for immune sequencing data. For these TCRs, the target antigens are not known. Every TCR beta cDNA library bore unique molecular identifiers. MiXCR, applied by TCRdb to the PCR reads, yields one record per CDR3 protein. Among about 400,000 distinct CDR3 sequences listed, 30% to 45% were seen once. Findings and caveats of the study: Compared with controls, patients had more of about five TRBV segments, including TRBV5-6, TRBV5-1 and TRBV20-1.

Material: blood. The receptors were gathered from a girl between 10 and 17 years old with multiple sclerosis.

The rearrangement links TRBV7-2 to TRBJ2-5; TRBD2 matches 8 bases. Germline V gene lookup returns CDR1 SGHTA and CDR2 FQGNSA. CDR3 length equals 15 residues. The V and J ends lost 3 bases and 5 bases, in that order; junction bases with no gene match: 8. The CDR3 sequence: CASSFGRGAWETQYF. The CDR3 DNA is TGTGCCAGCAGCTTTGGGCGGGGGGCCTGGGAGACCCAGTACTTC.

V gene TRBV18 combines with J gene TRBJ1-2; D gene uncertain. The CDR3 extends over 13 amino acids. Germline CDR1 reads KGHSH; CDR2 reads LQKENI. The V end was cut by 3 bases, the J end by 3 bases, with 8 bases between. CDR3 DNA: TGTGCCAGCTCACCCGGTGGGGACTATGGCTACACCTTC. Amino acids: CASSPGGDYGYTF. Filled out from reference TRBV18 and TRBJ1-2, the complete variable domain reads NAGVMQNPRHLVRRRGQEARLRCSPMKGHSHVYWYRQLPEEGLKFMVYLQKENIIDESGMPKERFSAEFPKEGPSILRIQQVVRGDSAAYFCASSPGGDYGYTFGSGTRLTVV.

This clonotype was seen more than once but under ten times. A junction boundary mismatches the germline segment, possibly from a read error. CDR3 in amino acids: CASSLEGGRGYTF. In DNA form, the CDR3 reads TGTGCCAGCAGCTTAGAAGGAGGGAGAGGCTACACCTTC. The chain has TRBV5-1 and TRBJ1-2; D gene ambiguous. This CDR3 contains 13 residues. Germline CDR1 is SGHRS and CDR2 is YFSETQ.

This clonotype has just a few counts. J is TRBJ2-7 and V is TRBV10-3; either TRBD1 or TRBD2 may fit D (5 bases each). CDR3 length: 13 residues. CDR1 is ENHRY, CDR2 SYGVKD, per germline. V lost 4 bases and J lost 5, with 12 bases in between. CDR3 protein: CAISAPEGNEQYF. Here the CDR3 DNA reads TGTGCCATCAGTGCCCCCGAGGGGAACGAGCAGTACTTC.

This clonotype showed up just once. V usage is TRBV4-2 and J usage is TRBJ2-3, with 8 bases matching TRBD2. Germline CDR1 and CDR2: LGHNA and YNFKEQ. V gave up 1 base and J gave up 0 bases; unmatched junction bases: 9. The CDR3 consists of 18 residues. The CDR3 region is CASSQAGGLLFSTDTQYF. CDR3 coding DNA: TGTGCCAGCAGCCAAGCGGGGGGGCTTCTATTTAGCACAGATACGCAGTATTTT.

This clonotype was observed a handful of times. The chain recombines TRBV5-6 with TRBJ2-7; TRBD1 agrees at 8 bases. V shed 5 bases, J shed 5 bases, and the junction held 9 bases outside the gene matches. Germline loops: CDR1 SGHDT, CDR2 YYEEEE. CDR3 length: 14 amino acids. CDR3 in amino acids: CASSRTGKLHEQYF. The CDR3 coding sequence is TGTGCCAGCAGTAGGACAGGGAAGCTCCACGAGCAGTACTTC.

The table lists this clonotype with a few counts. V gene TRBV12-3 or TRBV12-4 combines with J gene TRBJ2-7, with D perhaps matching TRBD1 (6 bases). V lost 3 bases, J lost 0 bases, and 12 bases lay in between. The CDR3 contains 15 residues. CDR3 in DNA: TGTGCCAGCAGTTTTGGGGGCACTAACTCCTACGAGCAGTACTTC. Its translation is CASSFGGTNSYEQYF.

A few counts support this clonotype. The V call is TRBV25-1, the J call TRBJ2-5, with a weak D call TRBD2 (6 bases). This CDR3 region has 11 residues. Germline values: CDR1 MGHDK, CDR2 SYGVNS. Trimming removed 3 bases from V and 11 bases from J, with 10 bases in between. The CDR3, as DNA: TGTGCCAGCAGTGACCACGGGACTCAGTACTTC. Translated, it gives CASSDHGTQYF.

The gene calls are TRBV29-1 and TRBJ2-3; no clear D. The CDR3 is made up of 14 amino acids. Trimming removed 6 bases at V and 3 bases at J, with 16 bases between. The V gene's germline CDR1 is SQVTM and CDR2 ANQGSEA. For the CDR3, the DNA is TGCAGCGTCGACAAAGGGATGGGTACAGATACGCAGTATTTT. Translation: CSVDKGMGTDTQYF.